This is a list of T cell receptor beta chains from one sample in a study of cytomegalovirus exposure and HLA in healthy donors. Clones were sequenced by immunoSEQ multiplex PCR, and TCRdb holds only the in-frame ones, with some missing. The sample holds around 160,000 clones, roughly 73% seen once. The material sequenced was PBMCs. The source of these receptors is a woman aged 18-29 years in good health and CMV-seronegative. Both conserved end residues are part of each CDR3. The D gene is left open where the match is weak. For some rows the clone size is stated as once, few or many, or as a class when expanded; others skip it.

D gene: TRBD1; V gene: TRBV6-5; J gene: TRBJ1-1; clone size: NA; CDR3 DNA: TGTGCCAGCAGTTACATTATGACAGGGGGGGGCACTGAAGCTTTCTTT; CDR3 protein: CASSYIMTGGGTEAFF
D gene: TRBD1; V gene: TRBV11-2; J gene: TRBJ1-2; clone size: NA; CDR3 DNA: TGTGCCAGCAGCTTAGTTCGGACAGGGACAAACTATGGCTACACCTTC; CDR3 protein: CASSLVRTGTNYGYTF
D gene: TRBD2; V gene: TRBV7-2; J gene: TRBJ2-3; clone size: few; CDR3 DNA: TGTGCCAGCAGCTGGACTAGCGGGCGCACAGATACGCAGTATTTT; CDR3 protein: CASSWTSGRTDTQYF
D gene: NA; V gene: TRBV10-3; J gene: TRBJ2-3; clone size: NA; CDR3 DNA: TGTGCCTCTGCACGGGAGCGTCGCAGCACAGATACGCAGTATTTT; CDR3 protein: CASARERRSTDTQYF
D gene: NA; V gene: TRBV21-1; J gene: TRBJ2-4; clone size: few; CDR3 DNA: TGTGCCAGCAGCAAAGTGGGGGGGCCCCACTCCCCGGCCAAAAACATTCAGTACTTC; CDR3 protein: CASSKVGGPHSPAKNIQYF
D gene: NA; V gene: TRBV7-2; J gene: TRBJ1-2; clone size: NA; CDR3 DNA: TGTGCCAGCAGCTTAGGGGCAGGCTATGGCTACACCTTC; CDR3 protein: CASSLGAGYGYTF
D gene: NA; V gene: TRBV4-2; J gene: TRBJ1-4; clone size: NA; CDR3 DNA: TGTGCCAGCAGCCAAGAACGCCTCGAGGCTACTAATGAAAAACTGTTTTTT; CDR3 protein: CASSQERLEATNEKLFF
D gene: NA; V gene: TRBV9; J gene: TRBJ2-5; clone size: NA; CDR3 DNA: TGTGCCAGCAACCGGGGCGGGGGCTTGATGGCTGAGCAGTACTTC; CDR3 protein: CASNRGGGLMAEQYF
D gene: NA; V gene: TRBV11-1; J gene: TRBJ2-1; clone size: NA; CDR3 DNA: TGTGCCAGCAGCTCCGGACAGTCCTCCTACAATGAGCAGTTCTTC; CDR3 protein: CASSSGQSSYNEQFF
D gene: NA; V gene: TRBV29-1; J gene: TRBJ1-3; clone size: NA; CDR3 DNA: TGCAGCGTTGAAGATGGGAGGAGAACCTCTGGAAACACCATATATTTT; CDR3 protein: CSVEDGRRTSGNTIYF
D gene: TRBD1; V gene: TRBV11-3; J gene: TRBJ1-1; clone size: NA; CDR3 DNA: TGTGCCAGCAGCCGCTACAGGGGGTCTGAAGCTTTCTTT; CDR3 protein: CASSRYRGSEAFF
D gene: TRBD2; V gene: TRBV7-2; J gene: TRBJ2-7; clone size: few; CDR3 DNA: TGTGCCAGCAGCTTAGCACCGGGACTAGCGGGGGGGCGTGAGCAGTACTTC; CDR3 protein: CASSLAPGLAGGREQYF
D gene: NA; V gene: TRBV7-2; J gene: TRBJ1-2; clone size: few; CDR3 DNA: TGTGCCAGCACCCCCAATCCACAGGTGTCATATGGCTACACCTTC; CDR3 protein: CASTPNPQVSYGYTF
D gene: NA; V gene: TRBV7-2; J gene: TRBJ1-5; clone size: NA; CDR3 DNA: TGTGCCAGCAGCTCAGACCAGGGCTATCAGCCCCAGCATTTT; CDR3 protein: CASSSDQGYQPQHF
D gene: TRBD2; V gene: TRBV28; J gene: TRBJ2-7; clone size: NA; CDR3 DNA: TGTGCCTTAGGCGGGGGAACCTACGAGCAGTACTTC; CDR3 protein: CALGGGTYEQYF
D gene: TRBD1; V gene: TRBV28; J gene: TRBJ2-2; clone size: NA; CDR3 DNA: TGTGCCAGCAGTTCGGGACAGACGAACACCGGGGAGCTGTTTTTT; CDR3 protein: CASSSGQTNTGELFF
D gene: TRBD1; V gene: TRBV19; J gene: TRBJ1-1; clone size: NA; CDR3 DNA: TGTGCCAGTAGCCAGGACAGGGACACTGAAGCTTTCTTT; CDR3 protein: CASSQDRDTEAFF